This T cell receptor beta chain comes out of a study of read filtering for tumor transcriptome and immune sequencing. Across the whole study: About 8 patients were R-ISS I, some 15 were R-ISS II, 7 were R-ISS III. Overall study findings and caveats: Sorted CD138-negative bone marrow cells were not purified T cells. About 82% of IR-seq clonotypes had a single read, yet these held around 3.3% of reads. Without single-read clonotypes, shared clonotype proportions correlated more between IR-seq and RNA-seq.

V was cut by 4 bases and J by 5 bases, with 24 bases left in between. Germline V CDR1 and CDR2: SGHRS, YFSETQ. The CDR3 contains 17 residues. This library used roughly 370 ng RNA and molecular barcoded adaptors spanning alpha/delta and beta/gamma chains. In TCRdb, the reads were re-called with MiXCR into one record per CDR3 protein. The sample records approximately 93,000 distinct CDR3 sequences, 20% to 25% being singletons. This clonotype has ten or more counts. Its specificity is not known. V and J are TRBV5-1 and TRBJ1-1, with D possibly matching TRBD1 (6 bases). The sequencing sample was made of a population of CD138-negative cells sorted from bone marrow. This clonotype was obtained from a donor older than 35 with multiple myeloma. The CDR3 sequence: CASSQGYRDVRRTEAFF. Here the CDR3 DNA reads TGCGCCAGCAGCCAGGGGTACAGGGATGTGAGGAGGACTGAAGCTTTCTTT. Full variable domain (rest looked up from reference TRBV5-1 and TRBJ1-1): KAGVTQTPRYLIKTRGQQVTLSCSPISGHRSVSWYQQTPGQGLQFLFEYFSETQRNKGNFPGRFSGRQFSNSRSEMNVSTLELGDSALYLCASSQGYRDVRRTEAFFGQGTRLTVV.